The clone carrying this TCR beta chain was detected a few times. The target antigen is unknown. The data were obtained in a study of T-cell memory formation after mild COVID-19. Study-wide findings and caveats: Some clones that responded turned up in pre-infection memory, which suggests that cross-reactive memory joined in.

TCRdb re-called the 5' RACE reads with MiXCR, one entry per CDR3 protein. The sample has some 82,000 distinct CDR3 sequences; over 10% are singletons. V shed 2 bases and J 1 base; nucleotides not matched to a gene: 5. This CDR3 is built from 17 residues. CDR1 is SGDLS, CDR2 YYNGEE, per germline. Sequencing used PBMCs or a T cell subset sorted from them (not recorded which). The genes are TRBV9 and TRBJ2-3; 12 bases line up with TRBD2. This receptor was identified in a man aged 18 to 29 who had mild COVID-19 (a few samples of this study predate the infection). Cell type and time point are not known. In nucleotides, the CDR3 is TGTGCCAGCAGCGTCGGGACTAGCGGGTTAGGCACAGATACGCAGTATTTT. Translated, it gives CASSVGTSGLGTDTQYF.